These T cell receptor beta chains were read from a single sample in a study of T cell changes during pregnancy in multiple sclerosis. Profiling relied on immunoSEQ multiplex PCR, and the TCRdb table lists in-frame clones only, not all of them. This sample has 50,000 to 65,000 clones; approximately 93% occur once, and the top ten carry around 3%. This sample comprised CD8+ T cells from peripheral blood mononuclear cells, obtained in the second trimester of pregnancy. These receptors were obtained from a female donor with multiple sclerosis, enrolled in a pregnancy study. The CDR3 runs from the conserved cysteine through the conserved F or W. Fields, in order: CDR3 length, J gene, V gene, clone size, D gene, CDR3 protein, CDR3 DNA. A D gene is named only where the DNA matches it firmly. The size field is filled for only some rows; it gives once, few, many or a size class.

length: 13
J: TRBJ1-5
V: TRBV4-1
size: NA
D: NA
CDR3: CASSRGVNQPQHF
DNA: TGCGCCAGCAGCCGGGGGGTAAATCAGCCCCAGCATTTT

length: 14
J: TRBJ2-7
V: TRBV27
size: NA
D: NA
CDR3: CASSLVQGSYEQYF
DNA: TGTGCCAGCAGTTTAGTGCAGGGTTCCTACGAGCAGTACTTC

length: 17
J: TRBJ2-2
V: TRBV13
size: NA
D: NA
CDR3: CASSLAGTLTDTGELFF
DNA: TGTGCCAGCAGCTTGGCCGGGACTCTTACGGACACCGGGGAGCTGTTTTTT

length: 17
J: TRBJ1-1
V: TRBV4-3
size: NA
D: TRBD1
CDR3: CASSQAKGAWGNTEAFF
DNA: TGCGCCAGCAGCCAAGCGAAGGGGGCTTGGGGGAACACTGAAGCTTTCTTT

length: 15
J: TRBJ2-7
V: TRBV4-3
size: NA
D: TRBD2
CDR3: CASSQFSGKGHEQYF
DNA: TGCGCCAGCAGCCAGTTTAGCGGGAAGGGGCACGAGCAGTACTTC

length: 12
J: TRBJ2-7
V: TRBV2
size: NA
D: TRBD1
CDR3: CASRDSPYEQYF
DNA: TGTGCCAGTCGGGACAGTCCCTACGAGCAGTACTTC

length: 15
J: TRBJ2-3
V: TRBV6-6
size: NA
D: NA
CDR3: CSSRGDSLVPDTQYF
DNA: TGTTCCAGCAGGGGGGACAGCCTAGTTCCAGATACGCAGTATTTT

length: 15
J: TRBJ1-1
V: TRBV25-1
size: few
D: TRBD1
CDR3: CASSTGTGLGTEAFF
DNA: TGTGCCAGCAGTACGGGGACAGGGTTGGGCACTGAAGCTTTCTTT

length: 14
J: TRBJ2-3
V: TRBV7-9
size: NA
D: NA
CDR3: CASSFSLRTDTQYF
DNA: TGTGCCAGCAGCTTCAGTTTGAGGACAGATACGCAGTATTTT

length: 12
J: TRBJ2-7
V: TRBV25-1
size: NA
D: NA
CDR3: CASSPGDYEQYF
DNA: TGTGCCAGCAGCCCAGGGGACTACGAGCAGTACTTC

length: 16
J: TRBJ2-1
V: TRBV6-1
size: NA
D: TRBD1
CDR3: CASSDQGTGVSNEQFF
DNA: TGTGCCAGCAGTGATCAGGGGACAGGGGTCTCTAATGAGCAGTTCTTC

length: 14
J: TRBJ2-5
V: TRBV27
size: NA
D: TRBD1
CDR3: CASSGGTGLETQYF
DNA: TGTGCCAGCAGTGGAGGGACAGGGCTTGAGACCCAGTACTTC

length: 14
J: TRBJ2-1
V: TRBV7-7
size: NA
D: TRBD1
CDR3: CASSPGTADNEQFF
DNA: TGTGCCAGCAGCCCCGGGACAGCGGACAATGAGCAGTTCTTC

length: 15
J: TRBJ2-7
V: TRBV5-1
size: NA
D: TRBD1
CDR3: CASRPTGALSYEQYF
DNA: TGCGCCAGCAGACCTACAGGGGCCCTCTCCTACGAGCAGTACTTC

length: 14
J: TRBJ1-1
V: TRBV7-2
size: NA
D: NA
CDR3: CASSALLGLPEAFF
DNA: TGTGCCAGCAGCGCCCTATTGGGGCTGCCTGAAGCTTTCTTT

length: 15
J: TRBJ2-1
V: TRBV27
size: once
D: TRBD1
CDR3: CASTLDRGIHNEQFF
DNA: TGTGCCAGCACCCTCGACAGGGGAATCCACAATGAGCAGTTCTTC

length: 17
J: TRBJ2-1
V: TRBV12-1
size: NA
D: NA
CDR3: CASSSATSGSIGNEQFF
DNA: TGTGCCAGCAGCTCCGCGACTAGCGGGAGTATAGGGAATGAGCAGTTCTTC

length: 15
J: TRBJ2-1
V: TRBV19
size: NA
D: TRBD1
CDR3: CASSPRQGRYNEQFF
DNA: TGTGCCAGTAGTCCCCGACAGGGTCGGTACAATGAGCAGTTCTTC

length: 13
J: TRBJ1-2
V: TRBV5-1
size: NA
D: TRBD1
CDR3: CASSLLGGDGYTF
DNA: TGCGCCAGCAGCTTGCTAGGGGGCGATGGCTACACCTTC

length: 13
J: TRBJ2-7
V: TRBV7-7
size: once
D: NA
CDR3: CASSLGSGFEQYF
DNA: TGTGCCAGCAGCTTAGGATCGGGTTTCGAGCAGTACTTC

length: 16
J: TRBJ2-1
V: TRBV5-4
size: NA
D: TRBD2
CDR3: CASSNSGGGTYNEQFF
DNA: TGTGCCAGCAGCAACTCGGGGGGGGGTACCTACAATGAGCAGTTCTTC

length: 16
J: TRBJ2-7
V: TRBV23-1
size: NA
D: NA
CDR3: CASSHGPQGSPSEQYF
DNA: TGCGCCAGCAGTCATGGGCCGCAGGGGTCCCCTTCCGAGCAGTACTTC

length: 16
J: TRBJ2-1
V: TRBV28
size: NA
D: TRBD2
CDR3: CASSSFAGGVYNEQFF
DNA: TGTGCCAGCAGTTCCTTTGCGGGGGGCGTTTACAATGAGCAGTTCTTC

length: 14
J: TRBJ1-5
V: TRBV7-8
size: NA
D: TRBD1
CDR3: CASRSDRGAQPQHF
DNA: TGTGCCAGCAGGAGTGACAGGGGTGCTCAGCCCCAGCATTTT

length: 15
J: TRBJ2-7
V: TRBV7-9
size: NA
D: TRBD1
CDR3: CASSLGPDRGYEQYF
DNA: TGTGCCAGCAGCTTAGGTCCGGACAGGGGCTACGAGCAGTACTTC

length: 17
J: TRBJ2-1
V: TRBV19
size: NA
D: TRBD2
CDR3: CASSIGLAGGVYNEQFF
DNA: TGTGCCAGTAGTATAGGACTAGCGGGAGGGGTCTACAATGAGCAGTTCTTC

length: 11
J: TRBJ1-2
V: TRBV5-6
size: NA
D: NA
CDR3: CASSFGQLYSF
DNA: TGTGCCAGCAGCTTTGGGCAGCTGTATTCCTTC

length: 16
J: TRBJ1-1
V: TRBV11-2
size: NA
D: TRBD1
CDR3: CASSLDPGQDNTEAFF
DNA: TGTGCCAGCAGCTTAGACCCCGGACAGGACAACACTGAAGCTTTCTTT

length: 15
J: TRBJ1-1
V: TRBV4-2
size: NA
D: NA
CDR3: CASSQSEGGLSEAFF
DNA: TGTGCCAGCAGCCAATCAGAGGGTGGACTCTCTGAAGCTTTCTTT

length: 15
J: TRBJ2-2
V: TRBV9
size: NA
D: TRBD1
CDR3: CASSLRQGATGELFF
DNA: TGTGCCAGCAGCCTTCGACAGGGGGCGACCGGGGAGCTGTTTTTT

length: 13
J: TRBJ2-3
V: TRBV6-4
size: few
D: NA
CDR3: CASSEAGTDTQYF
DNA: TGTGCCAGCAGTGAAGCGGGCACAGATACGCAGTATTTT

length: 15
J: TRBJ2-3
V: TRBV27
size: NA
D: TRBD1
CDR3: CASSTGTVRTDTQYF
DNA: TGTGCCAGCAGCACCGGGACAGTCCGCACAGATACGCAGTATTTT

length: 20
J: TRBJ2-3
V: TRBV19
size: NA
D: NA
CDR3: CASSIEPAETRREYTDTQYF
DNA: TGTGCCAGTAGTATAGAACCAGCGGAGACGAGGAGGGAATACACAGATACGCAGTATTTT

length: 13
J: TRBJ2-7
V: TRBV27
size: once
D: NA
CDR3: CASSSGEDYEQYF
DNA: TGTGCCAGCAGTTCCGGGGAAGACTACGAGCAGTACTTC

length: 15
J: TRBJ2-1
V: TRBV27
size: NA
D: TRBD2
CDR3: CASSLFSGRVNEQFF
DNA: TGTGCCAGCAGTTTATTTAGCGGGAGGGTCAATGAGCAGTTCTTC

length: 14
J: TRBJ2-7
V: TRBV2
size: NA
D: NA
CDR3: CASSEAGVSYEQYF
DNA: TGTGCCAGCAGTGAAGCAGGGGTCTCCTACGAGCAGTACTTC

length: 15
J: TRBJ1-2
V: TRBV21-1
size: NA
D: NA
CDR3: CASSKVGAPGGGYTF
DNA: TGTGCCAGCAGCAAAGTGGGGGCTCCTGGGGGTGGCTACACCTTC

length: 14
J: TRBJ2-5
V: TRBV5-1
size: NA
D: NA
CDR3: CASSFWTDQETQYF
DNA: TGCGCCAGCAGCTTTTGGACAGATCAAGAGACCCAGTACTTC

length: 19
J: TRBJ2-1
V: TRBV4-2
size: NA
D: TRBD2
CDR3: CASSPSQVRTSGRGNEQFF
DNA: TGTGCCAGCAGCCCCTCCCAGGTCCGAACTAGCGGGAGGGGGAATGAGCAGTTCTTC

length: 14
J: TRBJ1-1
V: TRBV4-1
size: NA
D: NA
CDR3: CASSQDRLSTEAFF
DNA: TGCGCCAGCAGCCAAGATCGTCTGAGCACTGAAGCTTTCTTT

length: 14
J: TRBJ2-5
V: TRBV15
size: NA
D: NA
CDR3: CATSREHTQETQYF
DNA: TGTGCCACCAGCAGAGAACATACCCAAGAGACCCAGTACTTC

length: 14
J: TRBJ1-1
V: TRBV28
size: NA
D: NA
CDR3: CASSLGGRTTEAFF
DNA: TGTGCCAGCAGTTTGGGGGGTAGGACCACTGAAGCTTTCTTT

length: 14
J: TRBJ2-7
V: TRBV29-1
size: NA
D: TRBD1
CDR3: CSVGDRGQGYEQYF
DNA: TGCAGCGTAGGAGACAGGGGGCAAGGATACGAGCAGTACTTC

length: 15
J: TRBJ1-1
V: TRBV7-8
size: NA
D: NA
CDR3: CASSLRGGVNTEAFF
DNA: TGTGCCAGCAGCTTAAGAGGGGGGGTGAACACTGAAGCTTTCTTT

length: 14
J: TRBJ2-7
V: TRBV5-5
size: NA
D: NA
CDR3: CASSFASGAYEQYF
DNA: TGTGCCAGCAGCTTTGCATCCGGAGCCTACGAGCAGTACTTC